This is a list of T cell receptor beta chains from one sample in a study of OX40 agonist ivuxolimab in advanced cancers. Assay: immunoSEQ multiplex PCR; the TCRdb copy retains only in-frame clones and omits some. The table has about 49,000 clones, 80% to 90% seen once. Here the sequenced sample was CD4+ or CD8+ T cells sorted from blood, taken in a trial of the OX40 agonist ivuxolimab. All receptors come from an adult with an advanced solid tumor such as melanoma, head and neck, liver or kidney cancer. Each CDR3 is given without its conserved first and last residue.

j_call v_call cdr3_aa
TRBJ2-2 TRBV7-8 ASSASDSTAGELF
TRBJ2-1 TRBV11-3 ASSSDRGSWNEQF
TRBJ2-7 TRBV11-1 ASSDPLHSAYEQY
TRBJ2-6 TRBV21-1 ASSLKVRDREVSGANVLT
TRBJ2-5 TRBV5-1 AGGKGETQY
TRBJ1-1 TRBV25-1 ASSGNRGTEAF
TRBJ2-1 TRBV7-2 ASSFPTGISSYNEQF
TRBJ1-5 TRBV28 ASKESGGSNQPQH
TRBJ1-4 TRBV27 ASSWDRLGKLF
TRBJ1-5 TRBV5-3 ARSLSTGPQH
TRBJ2-5 TRBV6-6 ASSGGGGGQETQY
TRBJ2-6 TRBV5-4 ASSPGGTATGANVLT
TRBJ1-1 TRBV4-3 ASSLGQGNTEAF
TRBJ2-7 TRBV18 ASSPRSGRAYEQY